The source of this TCR beta chain is a study of post-analysis software for immune sequencing data. General study points: About five TRBV segments were more frequent in patients than controls; TRBV5-6, TRBV5-1 and TRBV20-1 belonged to this group. Diversity measured as normalized Chao1 was significantly lower in multiple sclerosis patients than in controls.

This clonotype has only a few counts. What it binds is not known. The CDR3 runs 15 residues. V was shortened by 7 bases and J by 2 bases, with 18 bases between the two germline ends. Every TCR beta cDNA library bore unique molecular identifiers. TCRdb fed the PCR reads into MiXCR, producing one record per CDR3 protein. The table includes about 620,000 distinct CDR3 sequences, roughly 46% detected once. The specimen sequenced was blood. This chain uses TRBV12-3 or TRBV12-4 with TRBJ2-7, with D perhaps being TRBD1 or TRBD2 (6 bases each). This clonotype was obtained from a girl aged 10-17 years with multiple sclerosis. The CDR3 nucleotides read TGTGCCAGCACTCTAGGGGGGAATATCCCCTACGAGCAGTACTTC. Residues: CASTLGGNIPYEQYF.